The subject of this entry is one T cell receptor beta chain. Measured with immunoSEQ multiplex PCR; TCRdb has only the in-frame clones, and not every one. Here the sample spans around 140,000 clones, about nine tenths being singletons. CDR3 length: 16 amino acids. V lost 0 bases and J lost 3, with 12 bases in between. CDR1 is SGHRS, CDR2 YFSETQ, per germline. This record comes from a study of blood T cell repertoires in COVID-19. Study details: From the United States, Italy and Spain came samples of acute and convalescent COVID-19.

The receptor was isolated from a man aged 50 to 59 who had recovered from COVID-19. V usage is TRBV5-1 and J usage is TRBJ1-4; D ambiguous. The sequencing sample was made of peripheral blood. The CDR3: CASSLAPTDANEKLFF. Here the CDR3 DNA reads TGCGCCAGCAGCTTGGCACCGACTGACGCTAATGAAAAACTGTTTTTT.